The 21 T cell receptor beta chains listed next were all sequenced from one sample in a study of T cell responses to AZD1222 COVID-19 vaccine (dated by TCRdb to 2020 to 2022). The sample's time point label, decoded: baseline before first vaccination. Libraries were prepared through the immunoSEQ multiplex PCR assay. This immuneACCESS table, as held by TCRdb, lists in-frame sequences with V and J called but not all clones. Of the missing ones, under half trace to an unresolved V gene in checked studies; the others have no known cause. The sample profile shows around 140,000 clones; over 90% of them were found once. Roughly 5.6% of the sample is held by the ten biggest clonotypes. Sequencing was performed on peripheral blood, taken on day 0 of AZD1222 vaccination. The receptor set was obtained from an adult in good health.

CDR3 sequence (DNA): TGTGCCAGCCAGGGGACAGGACTAGCGCGGGACAATGAGCAGTTCTTC. Translation: CASQGTGLARDNEQFF. This chain joins TRBV19 and TRBJ2-1, with a tentative D call TRBD2 (9 bases). V shed 9 bases and J shed 5 bases, with 23 bases lying between them. Germline loops: CDR1 LNHDA, CDR2 SQIVND (reference sequence). This CDR3 contains 16 residues.

The CDR3 loop reads CASSLERGLASGELFF. The CDR3 nucleotides read TGTGCCAGCAGCTTAGAAAGGGGACTAGCGTCCGGGGAGCTGTTTTTT. The genes are TRBV11-3 and TRBJ2-2; 10 bases fit TRBD2. The CDR3 contains 16 residues. V dropped 0 bases and J dropped 6; count of bases not matched to a gene: 4. Per the germline V gene, CDR1 is SGHNT and CDR2 is YENEEA.

This chain uses TRBV7-9 with TRBJ2-7; D is perhaps TRBD1 or TRBD2 (5 bases each). This CDR3 comprises 15 residues. Germline V gene sequence: CDR1 SEHNR, CDR2 FQNEAQ (reference sequence). Deletions cut 4 bases from V and 2 bases from J, with 15 bases between. The CDR3 loop is CASSSTGTSPYEQYF. CDR3 DNA sequence: TGTGCCAGCAGCTCAACCGGGACGTCTCCCTACGAGCAGTACTTC.

The CDR3 loop is CASSVGSGWRNEQFF. CDR3 DNA: TGTGCCAGCAGCGTAGGGTCGGGGTGGCGCAATGAGCAGTTCTTC. The chain joins TRBV9 to TRBJ2-1; a weak D match, TRBD2 (5 bases). The CDR3 consists of 15 residues. Germline lookup yields CDR1 SGDLS and CDR2 YYNGEE. Trimming took off 0 bases at V and 6 bases at J, with 13 bases between the two ends.

This chain links TRBV20-1 with TRBJ1-2; 7 bases are shared with TRBD1. This CDR3 spans 11 amino acids. Per germline, CDR1 DFQATT and CDR2 SNEGSKA (reference sequence). The chain's CDR3 is CSAGGGYGYTF. In nucleotides, the CDR3 is TGCAGCGCAGGGGGAGGCTATGGCTACACCTTC.

The rearrangement uses TRBV5-1 and TRBJ2-7; D is possibly TRBD1 or TRBD2 (5 bases each). CDR1 is SGHRS and CDR2 is YFSETQ in the germline V gene. V dropped 4 bases and J dropped 5 bases, with 19 bases sitting between them. The length of the CDR3 is 15 residues. As DNA, the CDR3 is TGCGCCAGCAGCCCCAATGCAGGGAGTATCAACGAGCAGTACTTC. Protein: CASSPNAGSINEQYF.

This chain uses TRBV4-3 with TRBJ2-2; TRBD2 might be the D (6 bases). Looked up from germline, CDR1 is LGHNA and CDR2 is YSLEER. This CDR3 has 15 residues. With 0 bases removed from V and 2 bases from J, the gap between germline ends came to 7 bases. The CDR3 region is CASSQEAGNTGELFF. CDR3 coding DNA: TGCGCCAGCAGCCAAGAAGCGGGCAACACCGGGGAGCTGTTTTTT.

The V call is TRBV6-5, the J call TRBJ2-7, with no clear D. CDR1 is MNHEY, CDR2 SVGAGI, per germline. V lost 5 bases and J lost 6, with 14 bases in between. The CDR3 is 13 residues long. CDR3 DNA sequence: TGTGCCAGCAGTCCGACCCCTGAATCCGAGCAGTACTTC. Translated, it gives CASSPTPESEQYF.

This clone was seen a single time. For the CDR3, the DNA is TGTGCCAGTAGGGACTTTGGCTCTGGAAACACCATATATTTT. Translated, it gives CASRDFGSGNTIYF. This rearrangement joins TRBV19 to TRBJ1-3; D uncertain. Deletions cut 6 bases from V and 0 bases from J, with 9 bases between. Germline CDR1 and CDR2: LNHDA and SQIVND (reference sequence). CDR3 size: 14 residues.

This clone was found once. This sequence joins TRBV5-1 and TRBJ2-5, with D perhaps matching TRBD1 (6 bases). V was pared by 6 bases and J by 2 bases, with 14 bases between. Germline V gives CDR1 SGHRS, CDR2 YFSETQ. This CDR3 is built from 14 residues. The CDR3 DNA is TGCGCCAGCACCACCGGACAGATACAAGAGACCCAGTACTTC. It specifies CASTTGQIQETQYF.

V gene TRBV4-1 combines with J gene TRBJ1-1; no definite D call. Germline values: CDR1 MGHRA, CDR2 YSYEKL. Trimming took off 0 bases at V and 1 base at J, with 9 bases between the two ends. This CDR3 has 15 amino acids. The CDR3 DNA follows: TGCGCCAGCAGCCAAGAAGAGACGGCGAACACTGAAGCTTTCTTT. Translated: CASSQEETANTEAFF.

The chain has TRBV7-6 and TRBJ1-2; no firm D call. The CDR3 length is 15 residues. Germline CDR1 SGHVS, CDR2 FNYEAQ. V lost 0 bases and J lost 7, with 15 bases in between. This chain's CDR3 is CASSLAEGWAGGYTF. The CDR3 nucleotides read TGTGCCAGCAGCTTAGCGGAAGGGTGGGCTGGTGGCTACACCTTC.

This chain joins TRBV5-6 and TRBJ2-7; 12 positions match TRBD1. With 4 bases clipped from V and 3 bases from J, the junction kept 5 bases outside the gene matches. Germline V gene lookup returns CDR1 SGHDT and CDR2 YYEEEE. The CDR3 is made up of 15 amino acids. The DNA for the CDR3 is TGTGCCAGCAGCAGGGGACAGGGGGCGCGCTACGAGCAGTACTTC. Translated, it gives CASSRGQGARYEQYF.

This chain uses TRBV7-9 with TRBJ2-5, with D possibly being TRBD1 (6 bases). V lost 5 bases to trimming and J lost 2 bases, with 15 bases between them. CDR3 length: 15 amino acids. Germline V gene lookup returns CDR1 SEHNR and CDR2 FQNEAQ (reference sequence). The CDR3 sequence is CASSQSGHGQETQYF. CDR3 coding DNA: TGTGCCAGCAGCCAATCGGGACACGGGCAAGAGACCCAGTACTTC.

V and J are TRBV11-1 and TRBJ2-3; D gene unclear. Between the trimmed V and J ends, which lost 0 bases and 2 bases, there was a span of 15 bases. The CDR3 is 17 residues long. Germline V gene sequence: CDR1 SGHAT, CDR2 FQDESV (reference sequence). Written as DNA, the CDR3 is TGTGCCAGCAGCTTAGCGCAGAACCCTAAGGTCACAGATACGCAGTATTTT. It yields the protein CASSLAQNPKVTDTQYF.

CDR3 nucleotides: TGCAGCGTTGTCAGTTACAATGAGCAGTTCTTC. Amino acids: CSVVSYNEQFF. V usage is TRBV29-1 and J usage is TRBJ2-1; D gene unclear. The CDR3 length is 11 residues. In germline, CDR1 is SQVTM, CDR2 ANQGSEA. V lost 4 bases, J lost 4 bases, and 5 bases lay in between.

The DNA of the CDR3 is TGTGCCAGCAGTCACGAGGGAGGGCCCTACGAGCAGTACTTC. Translated: CASSHEGGPYEQYF. The chain is built from TRBV2 and TRBJ2-7; 7 nucleotides line up with TRBD2. The ends lost 5 bases at V and 2 bases at J; junction bases unmatched: 6. In germline, CDR1 is SNHLY, CDR2 FYNNEI. The CDR3 contains 14 residues.

This chain connects TRBV4-2 to TRBJ2-7; no clear D gene. Trimming pared 4 bases from V and 2 bases from J, leaving 6 bases between. Germline loops: CDR1 LGHNA, CDR2 YNFKEQ. The CDR3 totals 12 residues. In DNA, the CDR3 is TGTGCCAGCAGCCCCAGCCCCTACGAGCAGTACTTC. Translation gives CASSPSPYEQYF.

The rearrangement links TRBV28 to TRBJ2-1; 10 bases are shared with TRBD2. The germline V gene has CDR1 MDHEN and CDR2 SYDVKM. CDR3 length: 15 amino acids. Trimming at V came to 3 bases and at J to 5 bases, leaving 4 bases not matched to a gene. The CDR3 nucleotides read TGTGCCAGCAGTTTTAGCGGGAGGTCCCACAATGAGCAGTTCTTC. Protein product: CASSFSGRSHNEQFF.

J is TRBJ1-2 and V is TRBV2; D remains ambiguous. This CDR3 has 13 residues. Germline V lookup: CDR1 SNHLY, CDR2 FYNNEI. The ends were cut back, 3 bases at V and 6 bases at J, with 11 bases in the middle. CDR3 nucleotides: TGTGCCAGCAGTGATGGACTTAAGGATGGCTACACCTTC. Its protein product is CASSDGLKDGYTF.

V and J are TRBV6-5 and TRBJ1-1, with unresolved D. The CDR3 totals 15 residues. V gave up 7 bases and J gave up 1 base, with 16 bases separating them. Germline CDR1 MNHEY, CDR2 SVGAGI. CDR3 in amino acids: CASMVAAGQNTEAFF. Here the CDR3 DNA reads TGTGCCAGCATGGTGGCTGCTGGCCAGAACACTGAAGCTTTCTTT.